This TCR beta chain was observed in a study of early T cells in non-severe SARS-CoV-2 infection. Study details: The input, bulk RNA from unsorted whole blood, was sequenced, and chains were unpaired. Study-level results: Anti-spike CD8 responses were favored in VDJdb matching, and private and CD4 specificities were missed.

Concerning this clonotype itself: Its matching antigen is unknown.

Unique molecular identifiers (one per individual cDNA molecule) were attached. TCRdb itself ran the 5' RACE reads through MiXCR, one entry per CDR3 protein. The table lists about 85,000 distinct CDR3 sequences, approximately 15% of them singletons, with roughly 6.4% in the top ten. The CDR3 extends over 21 amino acids. From germline, CDR1 is SGHRS and CDR2 YFSETQ. The V end lost 0 bases, the J end lost 5 bases, and 30 bases lay between the germline ends. Source material: whole blood. The sequence was collected from an adult who was a healthcare worker with PCR-confirmed SARS-CoV-2 infection or an uninfected control (not recorded which). This chain links TRBV5-1 with TRBJ2-1; a weak D match, TRBD2 (5 bases). The chain's CDR3 is CASSLVRGPSRRIVADNEQFF. In DNA form, the CDR3 reads TGCGCCAGCAGCTTGGTCCGCGGTCCTAGCAGGAGGATAGTGGCGGACAATGAGCAGTTCTTC. Combining the CDR3 with reference TRBV5-1 and TRBJ2-1 gives the whole variable domain KAGVTQTPRYLIKTRGQQVTLSCSPISGHRSVSWYQQTPGQGLQFLFEYFSETQRNKGNFPGRFSGRQFSNSRSEMNVSTLELGDSALYLCASSLVRGPSRRIVADNEQFFGPGTRLTVL.